These 19 T cell receptor beta chains originate from one sample sequenced in a study of shared clonotypes between healthy human individuals. Here immunoSEQ multiplex PCR was the method, and the copy in TCRdb shows in-frame clones only, minus some. The sample carries about 380,000 clones, around 96% recorded once. Sequences were obtained from memory CD8+ T cells sorted from blood. This sample's subset: CD45RO+ cells pooled with CCR7-negative TemRA cells. These receptors were collected from a young man in good health.

The chain combines TRBV5-4 with TRBJ2-1, with 13 bases identical to TRBD2. V dropped 3 bases and J dropped 6; count of bases not matched to a gene: 3. The germline gives CDR1 SGHNT, CDR2 YYREEE (reference sequence). The CDR3 runs 15 residues. The CDR3 DNA is TGTGCCAGCAGCTCACTAGCGGGAGGGCCCAATGAGCAGTTCTTC. It specifies CASSSLAGGPNEQFF. Full variable domain (missing parts from reference TRBV5-4 and TRBJ2-1): ETGVTQSPTHLIKTRGQQVTLRCSSQSGHNTVSWYQQALGQGPQFIFQYYREEENGRGNFPPRFSGLQFPNYSSELNVNALELDDSALYLCASSSLAGGPNEQFFGPGTRLTVL.

The genes are TRBV7-2 and TRBJ1-2, with TRBD1 identical over 7 bases. Germline V gives CDR1 SGHTA, CDR2 FQGNSA. The CDR3 is 14 residues long. The trim removed 5 bases at V and 2 bases at J, leaving 5 bases unmatched. DNA of the CDR3: TGTGCCAGCAGCATGACAGGGACCAACTATGGCTACACCTTC. This translates into CASSMTGTNYGYTF.

The genes are TRBV28 and TRBJ1-5; possibly TRBD1 for D (6 bases). Germline assignment: CDR1 MDHEN and CDR2 SYDVKM. This CDR3 has 15 residues. The V gene lost 6 bases and the J gene lost 6 bases, with 18 bases spanning the gap. Written as DNA, the CDR3 is TGTGCCAGCAGATTGGGAACAGGGCAGGGTCAGCCCCAGCATTTT. Its translation is CASRLGTGQGQPQHF. Complete variable domain (other parts from reference TRBV28 and TRBJ1-5): DVKVTQSSRYLVKRTGEKVFLECVQDMDHENMFWYRQDPGLGLRLIYFSYDVKMKEKGDIPEGYSVSREKKERFSLILESASTNQTSMYLCASRLGTGQGQPQHFGDGTRLSIL.

The rearrangement links TRBV6-5 to TRBJ1-3; D gene ambiguous. V gave up 5 bases and J gave up 3 bases, with 11 bases separating them. Germline loops: CDR1 MNHEY, CDR2 SVGAGI. The CDR3 totals 14 residues. The CDR3 loop is CASSVSGDGNTIYF. CDR3 DNA: TGTGCCAGCAGTGTTAGTGGGGATGGAAACACCATATATTTT.

This clone was seen a handful of times. This rearrangement joins TRBV30 to TRBJ2-3; D is undetermined. The CDR3 sequence is 10 residues long. Per the germline V gene, CDR1 is GTSNPN and CDR2 is SVGIG (reference sequence). Trimming removed 1 base from V and 5 bases from J, with 1 base in between. CDR3 in amino acids: CAWSEDTQYF. CDR3 DNA: TGTGCCTGGAGTGAAGATACGCAGTATTTT.

V is TRBV9 and J is TRBJ2-3; TRBD1 matches 8 bases. The CDR3 is 15 residues long. Looked up from germline, CDR1 is SGDLS and CDR2 is YYNGEE. V lost 4 bases and J lost 2; bases outside the gene matches: 6. This CDR3 reads CASSMTGAPTDTQYF. CDR3 nucleotides: TGTGCCAGCAGCATGACAGGGGCCCCCACAGATACGCAGTATTTT.

The CDR3 nucleotides read TGTGCCTGGAGTGTGAAGGTCGAGCAGTACTTC. Protein: CAWSVKVEQYF. This chain connects TRBV30 to TRBJ2-7, with no clear D. Germline-derived CDR1 and CDR2 are GTSNPN and SVGIG (reference sequence). Trimming shortened V by 0 bases and J by 6 bases, and 6 bases separated the two germline ends. This CDR3 region has 11 residues.

The genes are TRBV7-2 and TRBJ2-3, with 10 bases aligning to TRBD2. V dropped 0 bases and J dropped 2; count of bases not matched to a gene: 2. In germline, CDR1 is SGHTA, CDR2 FQGNSA. This CDR3 has 16 amino acids. CDR3 protein: CASSLASGRITDTQYF. In nucleotides, the CDR3 is TGTGCCAGCAGCTTAGCTAGCGGGAGGATCACAGATACGCAGTATTTT.

The chain joins TRBV30 to TRBJ2-3; tentatively, D is TRBD2 (6 bases). V was cut by 8 bases and J by 4 bases, with 19 bases left in between. There are 14 residues in the CDR3. CDR1 is GTSNPN, CDR2 SVGIG, per germline (reference sequence). For the CDR3, the DNA is TGTGCCAGACTAACTAGCCCTGTACCAGATACGCAGTATTTT. Its translation: CARLTSPVPDTQYF.

This chain's CDR3 is CASSISGGPRLFYGYTF. CDR3 sequence (DNA): TGTGCCAGTAGTATCTCGGGGGGCCCCAGGCTGTTCTATGGCTACACCTTC. The V gene is TRBV19, the J gene TRBJ1-2; possible D gene TRBD1, 6 bases. The CDR3 extends over 17 amino acids. CDR1 LNHDA and CDR2 SQIVND come from the germline V gene (reference sequence). The V end was cut by 3 bases, the J end by 4 bases, with 21 bases between. Using reference TRBV19 and TRBJ1-2 for the parts outside the CDR3, the full variable domain is DGGITQSPKYLFRKEGQNVTLSCEQNLNHDAMYWYRQDPGQGLRLIYYSQIVNDFQKGDIAEGYSVSREKKESFPLTVTSAQKNPTAFYLCASSISGGPRLFYGYTFGSGTRLTVV.

The chain couples TRBV5-1 to TRBJ2-5; tentative D call: TRBD1 (6 bases). Trimming removed 3 bases from V and 1 base from J, with 7 bases in between. CDR1 is SGHRS and CDR2 is YFSETQ in the germline V gene. The CDR3 spans 13 residues. Here the CDR3 reads CASSWDTQETQYF. The CDR3 coding sequence is TGCGCCAGCAGCTGGGACACCCAAGAGACCCAGTACTTC.

The chain recombines TRBV5-1 with TRBJ1-3; no clear D. V lost 4 bases to trimming and J lost 2 bases, with 7 bases between them. Germline CDR1 SGHRS, CDR2 YFSETQ. The CDR3 is made up of 13 amino acids. CDR3 region: CASSPGTGNTIYF. The CDR3 DNA follows: TGCGCCAGCAGCCCGGGGACTGGAAACACCATATATTTT. Filled out from reference TRBV5-1 and TRBJ1-3, the complete variable domain reads KAGVTQTPRYLIKTRGQQVTLSCSPISGHRSVSWYQQTPGQGLQFLFEYFSETQRNKGNFPGRFSGRQFSNSRSEMNVSTLELGDSALYLCASSPGTGNTIYFGEGSWLTVV.

The chain carries TRBV9 and TRBJ2-5; D is possibly TRBD1 (5 bases). Germline assignment: CDR1 SGDLS and CDR2 YYNGEE. Trimming took 6 bases from V and 2 from J, leaving 17 bases between them. The CDR3 runs to 15 residues. CDR3 loop: CASNLIGHPQETQYF. Here the CDR3 DNA reads TGTGCCAGCAACCTAATTGGACACCCTCAAGAGACCCAGTACTTC.

The chain uses TRBV7-8 and TRBJ2-2, with D maybe TRBD2 (6 bases). Between the trimmed V and J ends, which lost 2 bases and 7 bases, there was a span of 14 bases. The CDR3 is 15 residues long. CDR1 SGHVS and CDR2 FQNEAQ come from the germline V gene. As DNA, the CDR3 is TGTGCCAGCAGCTTATTACGGGAGTGGGGCGGGGAGCTGTTTTTT. Translation gives CASSLLREWGGELFF.

V gene TRBV10-1 combines with J gene TRBJ2-7; the D gene is possibly TRBD2 (6 bases). There are 16 residues in the CDR3. Per germline, CDR1 WNHNN and CDR2 SYGVQD (reference sequence). With 6 bases removed from V and 0 bases from J, the gap between germline ends came to 18 bases. The CDR3 nucleotides read TGCGCCAGCAGATCGGGCCCAGCGGGCGTCTCCTACGAGCAGTACTTC. Encoded protein: CASRSGPAGVSYEQYF.

This chain joins TRBV2 and TRBJ1-1, with D tentatively TRBD1 (5 bases). V was pared by 2 bases and J by 3 bases, with 19 bases between. The CDR3 contains 17 residues. Germline CDR1 reads SNHLY; CDR2 reads FYNNEI. CDR3 amino acids: CASSEWGTKRPYTEAFF. CDR3 bases: TGTGCCAGCAGTGAATGGGGGACCAAGAGACCTTACACTGAAGCTTTCTTT.

The V gene is TRBV21-1, the J gene TRBJ2-1; the D call TRBD1 from the table was never checked on the DNA. TRBV21-1 is recorded as a pseudogene. This CDR3 has 13 amino acids. Here the CDR3 DNA reads TGTGCCAACCCCGGGACAGCATACAATGAGCAGTTCTTC. It encodes CANPGTAYNEQFF.

This chain links TRBV5-6 with TRBJ2-3; TRBD2 matches 8 bases. CDR1 SGHDT and CDR2 YYEEEE come from the germline V gene. With 0 bases clipped from V and 4 bases from J, the junction kept 13 bases outside the gene matches. This CDR3 spans 18 amino acids. This CDR3 is CASSLGRAGGWYSDTQYF. The DNA of the CDR3 is TGTGCCAGCAGCTTGGGACGTGCGGGAGGTTGGTACTCAGATACGCAGTATTTT.

This chain connects TRBV4-2 to TRBJ1-4; D gene unclear. V lost 2 bases to trimming and J lost 7 bases, with 5 bases between them. In germline, CDR1 is LGHNA, CDR2 YNFKEQ. The CDR3 runs 12 residues. CDR3 region: CASSQLSEKLFF. CDR3 bases: TGTGCCAGCAGCCAATTATCTGAAAAACTGTTTTTT.